The 31 T cell receptor beta chains below were found in one sample sequenced in a study of human T cells and chemical hapten exposure. The time point here: patch test 3, about 24 weeks after DPC sensitization. Stated treatment: therapeutic diphenylcyclopropenone sensitization with weekly scalp DPC. The starting material, unfractionated whole blood, was used for total RNA extraction. TCRdb recomputed calls from the RACE reads with MiXCR, one row per CDR3 protein. The profile shows roughly 39,000 distinct CDR3 sequences, approximately 12% of them singletons. The source was whole blood, collected in connection with sensitization to the hapten diphenylcyclopropenone (DPC). These receptors were collected from a woman in her thirties or forties with alopecia areata. Some clones in this sample may be carry-over from other donors' samples.

This clonotype has a handful of counts. V is TRBV5-1 and J is TRBJ2-1; 10 nucleotides match TRBD2. Trimming at V came to 3 bases and at J to 16 bases, leaving 10 bases not matched to a gene. CDR1 is SGHRS and CDR2 is YFSETQ in the germline V gene. The CDR3 loop spans 13 amino acids. DNA of the CDR3: TGCGCCAGCAGCTCGGGACTAGCGCCTTCGCTCTTCTTC. This codes for CASSSGLAPSLFF. Complete variable domain (other parts from reference TRBV5-1 and TRBJ2-1): KAGVTQTPRYLIKTRGQQVTLSCSPISGHRSVSWYQQTPGQGLQFLFEYFSETQRNKGNFPGRFSGRQFSNSRSEMNVSTLELGDSALYLCASSSGLAPSLFFGPGTRLTVL.

The rearrangement uses TRBV7-9 and TRBJ2-3; D may be TRBD2 (5 bases). Germline V gene lookup returns CDR1 SEHNR and CDR2 FQNEAQ (reference sequence). The CDR3 covers 17 residues. The germline V and J ends were trimmed by 5 bases and 4 bases, with 22 bases remaining between them. CDR3 region: CASSTRDGPVGADTQYF. The CDR3 DNA sequence: TGTGCCAGCAGCACGAGAGATGGACCCGTCGGGGCAGATACGCAGTATTTT.

This sequence joins TRBV4-3 and TRBJ1-6; D is ambiguous. The CDR3 has 12 residues. CDR1 and CDR2 from the germline V gene are LGHNA and YSLEER. V shed 1 base and J shed 9 bases, with 4 bases lying between them. CDR3 bases: TGCGCCAGCAGCCAAGGGCCTTCACCCCTCCACTTT. It encodes CASSQGPSPLHF.

This clonotype was detected ten times or more. This rearrangement joins TRBV4-3 to TRBJ1-5; D is ambiguous. Trimming left V 0 bases short and J 6 bases short, with 6 bases between. Per the germline V gene, CDR1 is LGHNA and CDR2 is YSLEER. The CDR3 length is 13 residues. CDR3 region: CASSQDLSQPQHF. The CDR3 nucleotides are TGCGCCAGCAGCCAAGACCTCTCTCAGCCCCAGCATTTT.

This chain uses TRBV27 with TRBJ2-3; unclear D gene. The CDR3 sequence is 13 residues long. V lost 8 bases, J lost 2 bases, and 11 bases lay in between. Germline CDR1 reads MNHEY; CDR2 reads SMNVEV (reference sequence). The CDR3 protein is CASSPRVTDTQYF. The CDR3 DNA follows: TGTGCCAGCTCTCCGCGCGTCACAGATACGCAGTATTTT.

This clonotype was recorded at least ten times. The V gene is TRBV2, the J gene TRBJ2-1; D is ambiguous. The germline V gene encodes CDR1 SNHLY and CDR2 FYNNEI. Trimming removed 6 bases at V and 8 bases at J, with 8 bases between. CDR3 length: 11 amino acids. The CDR3 DNA reads TGTGCCAGCAGGGCCCCCGATGAGCAGTTCTTC. It yields the protein CASRAPDEQFF.

The V gene is TRBV5-1, the J gene TRBJ2-7; a weak D match, TRBD1 (6 bases). V was trimmed by 4 bases and J by 4 bases, leaving 15 bases between them. Germline V lookup: CDR1 SGHRS, CDR2 YFSETQ. The CDR3 has 14 residues. The CDR3 DNA reads as TGCGCCAGCAGCCCGGACGGGACACTGTACGAGCAGTACTTC. Its protein is CASSPDGTLYEQYF.

This clonotype was detected only a few times. The genes are TRBV28 and TRBJ2-5; 7 nucleotides align to TRBD1. Germline V CDR1 and CDR2: MDHEN, SYDVKM. The CDR3 extends over 14 amino acids. V was clipped by 8 bases and J by 5 bases; unmatched bases: 11. CDR3 in amino acids: CASRTAGGRETQYF. The CDR3 DNA reads TGTGCCAGCCGAACGGCAGGGGGTAGGGAGACCCAGTACTTC.

This clonotype turned up a few times. The genes are TRBV2 and TRBJ2-7; unclear D gene. The V end was cut by 2 bases, the J end by 3 bases, with 14 bases between. Germline V gene sequence: CDR1 SNHLY, CDR2 FYNNEI. There are 15 residues in the CDR3. The DNA for the CDR3 is TGTGCCAGCAGTGAATATGGGCAAATTTTCTACGAGCAGTACTTC. As protein: CASSEYGQIFYEQYF.

This clonotype was found a few times. One end of the junction is discordant with germline, which a read error may explain. The chain has TRBV2 and TRBJ2-7, with 8 positions matching TRBD2. This CDR3 is 14 amino acids long. Germline CDR1 is SNHLY and CDR2 is FYNNEI. CDR3 DNA: TGTGCCAGCACTGAAGCGGGAGCTTCCTACGAGCAGTACTTC. Translating it yields CASTEAGASYEQYF.

This clonotype occurred many times. The V and J genes are TRBV25-1 and TRBJ1-1; 7 nucleotides agree with TRBD1. Germline V CDR1 and CDR2: MGHDK, SYGVNS. J was trimmed by 4 bases and V by 5 bases; bases with no gene match: 10. The CDR3 has 15 amino acids. CDR3 region: CASSPKRGLATEAFF. Here the CDR3 DNA reads TGTGCCAGCAGTCCGAAGAGGGGGCTGGCCACTGAAGCTTTCTTT. Together with reference TRBV25-1 and TRBJ1-1, the CDR3 gives the full variable domain: EADIYQTPRYLVIGTGKKITLECSQTMGHDKMYWYQQDPGMELHLIHYSYGVNSTEKGDLSSESTVSRIRTEHFPLTLESARPSHTSQYLCASSPKRGLATEAFFGQGTRLTVV.

With regard to this clonotype: This sequence may be a read error, since a much larger clone differs from it by one base. V usage is TRBV7-2 and J usage is TRBJ2-2, with 9 positions matching TRBD1. Germline lookup yields CDR1 SGHTA and CDR2 FQGNSA. This CDR3 has 14 residues. For the CDR3, the DNA is TGTGCCAGCAGCTGGGGACAGGGTACCGAGGAGCTGTTTTTT. Residues: CASSWGQGTEELFF.

This clonotype showed up many times. The chain links TRBV4-1 to TRBJ2-7, with D unresolved. CDR3 length: 13 residues. V gave up 0 bases and J gave up 9 bases, with 12 bases separating them. The germline V gene has CDR1 MGHRA and CDR2 YSYEKL. The CDR3 spells CASSQDMNVGQYF. The DNA of the CDR3 is TGCGCCAGCAGCCAAGATATGAATGTGGGGCAGTACTTC.

V and J are TRBV7-9 and TRBJ2-1; D is perhaps TRBD1 or TRBD2 (6 bases each). This CDR3 is 15 amino acids long. Germline lookup yields CDR1 SEHNR and CDR2 FQNEAQ (reference sequence). The V and J ends lost 10 bases and 2 bases respectively, with 18 bases between them. In DNA form, the CDR3 reads TGTGCCACCGCCGGGGGCCACCAAACCTACAATGAGCAGTTCTTC. Translating gives CATAGGHQTYNEQFF.

This clonotype was seen more than once but under ten times. This chain links TRBV19 with TRBJ1-3; no reliable D call. Germline V gene lookup returns CDR1 LNHDA and CDR2 SQIVND (reference sequence). CDR3 length: 17 residues. V was clipped by 2 bases and J by 2 bases, with 16 bases between them. The CDR3 DNA follows: TGTGCCAGTAGTATACCCGACGCCTGGGGAACTGGAAACACCATATATTTT. This codes for CASSIPDAWGTGNTIYF.

This clonotype was seen repeatedly, ten times or more. J is TRBJ1-1 and V is TRBV28; possibly TRBD1 for D (6 bases). This CDR3 has 15 amino acids. The germline V and J ends were trimmed by 4 bases and 5 bases, with 17 bases remaining between them. CDR1 is MDHEN and CDR2 is SYDVKM in the germline V gene. The CDR3 coding sequence is TGTGCCAGCAGTTCCTCAGGGGAAGGGCCAACTGAAGCTTTCTTT. As protein: CASSSSGEGPTEAFF.

This clonotype was seen only a few times. The chain uses TRBV10-3 and TRBJ2-1; D call uncertain. The CDR3 extends over 13 amino acids. Germline V gives CDR1 ENHRY, CDR2 SYGVKD. Trimming cost V 0 bases and J 11 bases, with 11 bases left between them. DNA of the CDR3: TGTGCCATCAGTGAGTCGCCCTCAGCGAAGCAGTTCTTC. It yields the protein CAISESPSAKQFF.

This clonotype was found many times. V is TRBV6-6 and J is TRBJ2-1; TRBD1 agrees at 8 bases. V lost 6 bases, J lost 6 bases, and 10 bases stayed unmatched. The CDR3 contains 15 residues. Germline CDR1 MNHNY, CDR2 SVGAGI (reference sequence). CDR3 in DNA: TGTGCCAGCAGCGTACGACAGGGGTCCCCCAATGAGCAGTTCTTC. As protein: CASSVRQGSPNEQFF.

This clonotype was picked up many times. The CDR3, as DNA: TGTGCCAGCAGCCGAACTCCAGGGACGGTGGCTTTCTTT. This codes for CASSRTPGTVAFF. The chain links TRBV7-2 to TRBJ1-1; tentative D call: TRBD1 (5 bases). The CDR3 spans 13 residues. Germline CDR1 and CDR2: SGHTA and FQGNSA. V was pared by 5 bases and J by 11 bases, with 18 bases between.

This clonotype was picked up a small number of times. The gene calls are TRBV28 and TRBJ1-1; unclear D gene. Trimming removed 2 bases at V and 4 bases at J, with 8 bases between. The CDR3 spans 13 residues. Germline lookup yields CDR1 MDHEN and CDR2 SYDVKM. The CDR3 here is CASSLADFTEAFF. CDR3 nucleotides: TGTGCCAGCAGTTTAGCCGACTTCACTGAAGCTTTCTTT.

Ten or more counts support this clonotype. The chain joins TRBV10-3 to TRBJ1-5; the D gene is possibly TRBD1 (5 bases). Germline CDR1 and CDR2: ENHRY and SYGVKD. The CDR3 extends over 14 amino acids. Trimming removed 2 bases at V and 2 bases at J, with 7 bases between. CDR3 DNA: TGTGCCATCAGTGAGACAGGAGGCAATCAGCCCCAGCATTTT. Its protein product is CAISETGGNQPQHF.

The rearrangement uses TRBV7-2 and TRBJ2-6; D may be TRBD1 or TRBD2 (5 bases each). The germline V gene encodes CDR1 SGHTA and CDR2 FQGNSA. The V and J ends lost 1 base and 2 bases respectively, with 15 bases between them. The length of the CDR3 is 18 residues. CDR3 loop: CASSLVGPETTGANVLTF. The CDR3 nucleotides are TGTGCCAGCAGCTTAGTGGGACCTGAAACAACTGGGGCCAACGTCCTGACTTTC.

This chain links TRBV9 with TRBJ2-2, with D perhaps being TRBD1 or TRBD2 (5 bases each). This CDR3 region has 15 residues. Germline-derived CDR1 and CDR2 are SGDLS and YYNGEE. Trimming removed 0 bases from V and 0 bases from J, with 6 bases in between. The CDR3 is CASSVGGSNTGELFF. The CDR3 coding sequence is TGTGCCAGCAGCGTAGGGGGGTCGAACACCGGGGAGCTGTTTTTT.

This clonotype has just a few counts. The chain has TRBV20-1 and TRBJ2-5, with D possibly TRBD2 on 5 matching bases. The ends were cut back, 2 bases at V and 0 bases at J, with 7 bases in the middle. This CDR3 contains 13 residues. The germline CDR1 and CDR2 sequences are DFQATT and SNEGSKA (reference sequence). The CDR3 spells CSARKEDQETQYF. In nucleotides, the CDR3 is TGCAGTGCTAGAAAGGAGGACCAAGAGACCCAGTACTTC.

The J gene is TRBJ2-3, the V gene TRBV6-5, with 7 positions matching TRBD2. The CDR3 loop spans 14 amino acids. Germline CDR1 reads MNHEY; CDR2 reads SVGAGI. V was clipped by 6 bases and J by 1 base; unmatched bases: 4. CDR3 sequence: CASRGGYRTDTQYF. The CDR3 DNA sequence: TGTGCCAGCAGGGGGGGGTACCGCACAGATACGCAGTATTTT.

This clonotype was recorded at least ten times. The V call is TRBV4-3, the J call TRBJ1-2; maybe TRBD1 (5 bases). The CDR3 has 13 residues. V gave up 3 bases and J gave up 4 bases, with 9 bases separating them. Germline assignment: CDR1 LGHNA and CDR2 YSLEER. CDR3 coding DNA: TGCGCCAGCAGCCAGGGGGGATCCTATGGCTACACCTTC. Translating it yields CASSQGGSYGYTF.

This clonotype showed up just a few times. The chain has TRBV12-5 and TRBJ2-7; D call uncertain. V was clipped by 8 bases and J by 2 bases, with 13 bases between them. This CDR3 comprises 13 residues. Germline V lookup: CDR1 LGHNT, CDR2 FRNRAP. The CDR3: CASRQAAPYEQYF. CDR3 coding DNA: TGTGCTAGTCGCCAAGCAGCCCCCTACGAGCAGTACTTC.

This clonotype was recorded at least ten times. V gene TRBV29-1 combines with J gene TRBJ1-1; no clear D gene. Trimming removed 0 bases at V and 1 base at J, with 9 bases between. The CDR3 consists of 14 residues. Germline V lookup: CDR1 SQVTM, CDR2 ANQGSEA. CDR3 residues: CSVEDLSPNTEAFF. The CDR3 region has the DNA TGCAGCGTTGAAGATCTTTCCCCGAACACTGAAGCTTTCTTT.

This clonotype was seen repeatedly, ten times or more. This chain uses TRBV2 with TRBJ2-5, with 7 bases identical to TRBD1. The germline CDR1 and CDR2 sequences are SNHLY and FYNNEI. The CDR3 sequence is 14 residues long. The junction had 7 bases not matched to a gene; V was cut back by 6 bases and J by 3 bases. The CDR3 loop reads CASSRGQNKETQYF. The CDR3 DNA follows: TGTGCCAGCAGCCGGGGACAGAATAAAGAGACCCAGTACTTC.

The chain combines TRBV29-1 with TRBJ2-5; TRBD2 matches 10 bases. The CDR3 spans 17 residues. From germline, CDR1 is SQVTM and CDR2 ANQGSEA. V gave up 0 bases and J gave up 1 base; unmatched junction bases: 8. CDR3 amino acids: CSVEDLSGLAVQETQYF. CDR3 nucleotide sequence: TGCAGCGTTGAAGATCTGAGTGGACTAGCGGTCCAAGAGACCCAGTACTTC.

In this sample, this clonotype turned up a few times. This rearrangement joins TRBV29-1 to TRBJ2-7; no clear D gene. Between the trimmed V and J ends, which lost 4 bases and 0 bases, there was a span of 7 bases. The CDR3 length is 12 residues. CDR1 and CDR2 (germline): SQVTM, ANQGSEA. The CDR3 region is CSVVVDSYEQYF. The CDR3 DNA is TGCAGCGTTGTTGTTGACTCCTACGAGCAGTACTTC.